Sequencing of this T cell receptor (beta chain) was carried out in a study of human T cells and chemical hapten exposure. CDR1 is MNHNS, CDR2 SASEGT, per germline. V was cut by 4 bases and J by 1 base, with 7 bases left in between. This CDR3 comprises 13 residues. This clonotype was detected once. The antigen is not known. General observations from the study: While controls formed fewer of them, expanded TCRs formed significantly more large CDR3 similarity clusters.

The time point here: patch test 3, about 24 weeks after DPC sensitization. Indicated treatment: therapeutic diphenylcyclopropenone sensitization with weekly scalp DPC. Every patch test was put on after a blood sample was taken. Each donor was an alopecia patient between 18 and 70 years of age who qualified for DPC. Someone pulled total RNA out of unfractionated whole blood. TCRdb independently ran MiXCR on the RACE reads; one entry per CDR3 protein. The sample records about 200,000 distinct CDR3 sequences, 24% being singletons. The receptor's source is a woman between 35 and 50 years old with alopecia areata. Some clones in this sample may be carry-over from other donors' samples. This sequence joins TRBV6-1 and TRBJ2-5, with D unclear. The sample was whole blood, taken in connection with sensitization to the hapten diphenylcyclopropenone (DPC). CDR3 DNA: TGTGCCAGCAGTGCGTCGGGCCAAGAGACCCAGTACTTC. Encoded protein: CASSASGQETQYF.